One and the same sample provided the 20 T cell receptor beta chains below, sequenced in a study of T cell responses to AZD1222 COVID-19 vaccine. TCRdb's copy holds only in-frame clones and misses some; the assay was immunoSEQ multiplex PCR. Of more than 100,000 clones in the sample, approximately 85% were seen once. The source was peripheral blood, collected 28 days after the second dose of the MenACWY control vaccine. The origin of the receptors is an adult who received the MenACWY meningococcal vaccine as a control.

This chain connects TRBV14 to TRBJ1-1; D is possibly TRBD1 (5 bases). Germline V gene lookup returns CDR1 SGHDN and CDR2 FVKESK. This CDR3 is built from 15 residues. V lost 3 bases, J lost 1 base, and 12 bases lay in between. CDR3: CASSQRQQRNTEAFF. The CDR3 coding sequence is TGTGCCAGCAGCCAGAGACAGCAGCGGAACACTGAAGCTTTCTTT. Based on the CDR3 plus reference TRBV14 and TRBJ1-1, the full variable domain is EAGVTQFPSHSVIEKGQTVTLRCDPISGHDNLYWYRRVMGKEIKFLLHFVKESKQDESGMPNNRFLAERTGGTYSTLKVQPAELEDSGVYFCASSQRQQRNTEAFFGQGTRLTVV.

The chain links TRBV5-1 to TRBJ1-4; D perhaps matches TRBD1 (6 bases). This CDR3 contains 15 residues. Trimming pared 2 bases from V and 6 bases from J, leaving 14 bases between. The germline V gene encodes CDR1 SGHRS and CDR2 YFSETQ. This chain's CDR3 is CASSLTGAEDEKLFF. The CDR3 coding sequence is TGCGCCAGCAGCTTAACGGGGGCTGAGGATGAAAAACTGTTTTTT.

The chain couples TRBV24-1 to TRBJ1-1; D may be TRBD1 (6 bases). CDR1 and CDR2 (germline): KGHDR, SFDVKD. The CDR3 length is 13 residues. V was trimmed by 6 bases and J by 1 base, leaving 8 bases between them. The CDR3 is CATSKQGNTEAFF. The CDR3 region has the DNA TGTGCCACCAGTAAACAGGGGAACACTGAAGCTTTCTTT.

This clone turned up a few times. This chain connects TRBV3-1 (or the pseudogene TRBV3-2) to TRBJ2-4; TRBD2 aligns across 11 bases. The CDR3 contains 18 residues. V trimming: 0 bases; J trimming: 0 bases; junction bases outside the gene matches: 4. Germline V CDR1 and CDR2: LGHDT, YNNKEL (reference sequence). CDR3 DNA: TGTGCCAGCAGCCAAGATACTAGCGGGGGCTTAGCCAAAAACATTCAGTACTTC. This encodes CASSQDTSGGLAKNIQYF.

The CDR3 protein is CASRDRGTTNEKLFF. The DNA for the CDR3 is TGTGCCTCCCGGGACAGGGGGACGACTAATGAAAAACTGTTTTTT. The chain carries TRBV10-3 and TRBJ1-4, with 11 bases matching TRBD1. J lost 2 bases, V lost 11 bases, and 7 bases had no gene match. Per germline, CDR1 ENHRY and CDR2 SYGVKD. CDR3 length: 15 residues.

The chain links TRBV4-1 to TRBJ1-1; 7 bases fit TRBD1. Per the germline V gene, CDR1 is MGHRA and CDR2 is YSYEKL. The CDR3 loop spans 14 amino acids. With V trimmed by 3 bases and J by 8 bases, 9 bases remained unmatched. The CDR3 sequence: CASSHTGVGSEAFF. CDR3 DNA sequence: TGCGCCAGCAGCCATACAGGGGTGGGGTCCGAAGCTTTCTTT.

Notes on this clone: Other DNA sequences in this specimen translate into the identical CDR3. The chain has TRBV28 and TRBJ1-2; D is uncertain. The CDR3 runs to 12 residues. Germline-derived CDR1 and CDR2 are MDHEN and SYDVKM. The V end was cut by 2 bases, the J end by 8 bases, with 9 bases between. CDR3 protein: CASSLGREGYTF. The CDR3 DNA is TGTGCCAGCAGTTTAGGCCGGGAAGGCTACACCTTC.

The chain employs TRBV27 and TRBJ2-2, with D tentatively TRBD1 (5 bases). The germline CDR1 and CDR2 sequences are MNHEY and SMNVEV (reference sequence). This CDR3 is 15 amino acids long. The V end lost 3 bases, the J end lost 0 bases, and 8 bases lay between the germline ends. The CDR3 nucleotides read TGTGCCAGCAGTTTGGCCAGGGCGAACACCGGGGAGCTGTTTTTT. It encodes CASSLARANTGELFF.

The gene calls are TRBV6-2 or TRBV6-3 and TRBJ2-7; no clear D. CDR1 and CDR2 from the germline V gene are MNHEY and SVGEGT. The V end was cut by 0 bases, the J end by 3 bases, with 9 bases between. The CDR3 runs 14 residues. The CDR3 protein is CASSYSPLNYEQYV. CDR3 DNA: TGTGCCAGCAGTTACTCCCCTTTAAACTACGAGCAGTACGTC.

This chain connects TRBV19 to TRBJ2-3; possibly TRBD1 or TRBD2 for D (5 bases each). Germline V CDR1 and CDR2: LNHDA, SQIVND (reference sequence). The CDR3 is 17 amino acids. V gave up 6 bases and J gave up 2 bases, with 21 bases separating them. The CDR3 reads CASSHTGTKPHTDTQYF. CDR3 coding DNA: TGTGCCAGTAGCCATACCGGGACCAAGCCTCACACAGATACGCAGTATTTT.

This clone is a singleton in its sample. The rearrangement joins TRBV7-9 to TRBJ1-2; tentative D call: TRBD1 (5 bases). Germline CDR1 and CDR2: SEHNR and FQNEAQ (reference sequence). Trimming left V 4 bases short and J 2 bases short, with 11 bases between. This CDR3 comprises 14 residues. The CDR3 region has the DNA TGTGCCAGCAGCTCCGCGACAGTCAACTATGGCTACACCTTC. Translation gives CASSSATVNYGYTF.

CDR3 amino acids: CASSPQGSPYNEQFF. The CDR3 DNA reads TGTGCCAGCAGTCCACAGGGGAGCCCTTACAATGAGCAGTTCTTC. The V gene is TRBV28, the J gene TRBJ2-1; TRBD1 agrees at 7 bases. Trimming cost V 5 bases and J 4 bases; bases outside gene matches: 8. The CDR3 length is 15 residues. Germline CDR1 and CDR2: MDHEN and SYDVKM.

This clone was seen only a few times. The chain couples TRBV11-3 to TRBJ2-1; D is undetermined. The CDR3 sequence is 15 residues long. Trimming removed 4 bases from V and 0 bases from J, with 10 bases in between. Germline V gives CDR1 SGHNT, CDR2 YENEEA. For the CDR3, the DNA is TGTGCCAGCAGCTCCCGTAGCTTCTCCTACAATGAGCAGTTCTTC. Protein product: CASSSRSFSYNEQFF.

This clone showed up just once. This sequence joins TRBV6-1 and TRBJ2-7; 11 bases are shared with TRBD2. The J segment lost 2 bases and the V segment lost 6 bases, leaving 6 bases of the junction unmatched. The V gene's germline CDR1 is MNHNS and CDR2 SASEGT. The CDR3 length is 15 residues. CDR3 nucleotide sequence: TGTGCCAGCAGACCCACTAGCGGGGGTACCTACGAGCAGTACTTC. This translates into CASRPTSGGTYEQYF.

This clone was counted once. The CDR3 is CASSMTSGKALNEQFF. The DNA for the CDR3 is TGTGCCAGCAGCATGACTAGCGGGAAGGCGCTTAATGAGCAGTTCTTC. This chain links TRBV11-3 with TRBJ2-1; 11 bases match TRBD2. The germline V gene has CDR1 SGHNT and CDR2 YENEEA. This CDR3 has 16 residues. The junction had 10 bases not matched to a gene; V was cut back by 5 bases and J by 7 bases.

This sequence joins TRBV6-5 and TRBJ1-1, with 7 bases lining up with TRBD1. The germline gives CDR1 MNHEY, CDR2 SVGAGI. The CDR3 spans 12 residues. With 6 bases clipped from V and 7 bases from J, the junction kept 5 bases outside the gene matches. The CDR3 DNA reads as TGTGCCAGCAGCACAGGGGTCAGTGAAGCTTTCTTT. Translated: CASSTGVSEAFF.

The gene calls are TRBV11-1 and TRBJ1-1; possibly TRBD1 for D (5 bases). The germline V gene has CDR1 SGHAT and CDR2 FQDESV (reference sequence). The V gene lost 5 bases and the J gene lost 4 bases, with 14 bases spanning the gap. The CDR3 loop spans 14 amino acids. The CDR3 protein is CASSPRGPSTEAFF. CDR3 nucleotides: TGTGCCAGCAGCCCCCGGGGCCCATCCACTGAAGCTTTCTTT.

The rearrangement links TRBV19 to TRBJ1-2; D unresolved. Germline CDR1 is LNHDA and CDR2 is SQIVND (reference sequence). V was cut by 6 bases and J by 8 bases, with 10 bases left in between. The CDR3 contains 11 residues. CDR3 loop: CASSSWAGYTF. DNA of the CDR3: TGTGCCAGTAGCAGTTGGGCAGGCTACACCTTC.

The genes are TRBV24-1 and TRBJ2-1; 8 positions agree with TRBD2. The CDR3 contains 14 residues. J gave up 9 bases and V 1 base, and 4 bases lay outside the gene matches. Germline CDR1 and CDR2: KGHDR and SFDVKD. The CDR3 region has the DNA TGTGCCACCAGTGATTTCTCCGGGAGGGCTGAGCAGTTCTTC. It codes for CATSDFSGRAEQFF.

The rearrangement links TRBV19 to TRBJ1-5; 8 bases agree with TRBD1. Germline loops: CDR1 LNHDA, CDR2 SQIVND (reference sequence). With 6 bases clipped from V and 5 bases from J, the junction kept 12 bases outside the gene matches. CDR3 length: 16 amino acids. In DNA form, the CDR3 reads TGTGCCAGTAGCGGGGACAGGACCAAGGTTTATCAGCCCCAGCATTTT. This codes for CASSGDRTKVYQPQHF.